One T cell receptor beta chain is described in this entry. The specificity of this receptor is unknown. The record has no base qualities; no much larger clone is one base away. The sample belongs to a study of cytomegalovirus exposure and HLA in healthy donors (dated by TCRdb to the late 2010s). Concerning the study at large: An earlier analysis of roughly 500 of the donors reported 276 Gb of sequence data and 90 million to 120 million unique TCR beta sequences obtained from around 170 million T cells. An earlier analysis of about 600 of the donors used high-throughput TCR beta sequencing to judge whether each TCR beta V gene segment behaved as functional or pseudogenic. Rather than using new phenotypic data, the later analysis identified candidate immune exposures from TCR beta sequences and from how often those sequences occurred across donors. Typing coverage varied by locus: about 620-630 donors for A, B, C, DRB1 and DQB1; around 560 for DQA1; about 600 for DPA1; 450 to 480 for DPB1. Of the 300 to 400 genotyped donors, 65% to 90% fell in the genetic ancestry cluster associated with self-reported Caucasian donors. A later analysis re-analyzed previously published TCR beta repertoires from several hundred donors and added high-resolution HLA genotyping to study TCR occurrence patterns. Donor age, sex, ethnicity and CMV serostatus were compiled alongside the repertoire data. The study used immunosequencing to profile the T cell repertoires of approximately 690 subjects and linked those repertoires to cytomegalovirus serostatus. Every discovery cohort repertoire had been produced on one sequencing platform. In addition to the first cohort of 650 to 800 subjects, a separate validation cohort of 120 different subjects was used. To predict cytomegalovirus infection status, the study brought together high-throughput TCR immunosequencing, statistical association of individual TCRs with disease status, and machine learning. The aim of the study was to test whether cataloging public T cell receptors could identify signatures of past pathogen exposure. Among 350 to 400 genotyped donors of the cohort, an average of about 240,000 unique TCR beta nucleotide sequences were sequenced per donor, around 20% of them non-productive. About 300 gigabases of sequencing data and approximately 85 million unique TCR sequences were included in an early release covering several hundred HLA-typed donors. A later genetic analysis took genome-wide SNP genotypes for about 65% of the 666 donors and used that subset as a discovery cohort. Several DR-DQ haplotypes were handled as single units for association and clustering, since linkage in the cohort was strong. Class I and class II HLA loci were covered by the typing at four-digit resolution.

The research as a whole found: A later analysis associated roughly 17,000 TCR beta sequences with specific HLA alleles at a false discovery rate of 0.05. Only TCR beta chains were sequenced in this cohort, and the absence of alpha or paired-chain data limited detectable features. While some public TCRs were present in many individuals, most TCR sequences turned up only very rarely across donors. CMV serostatus was the only immune exposure information available for the cohort. Presence/absence analyses assumed roughly uniform sequencing depth across donors, an assumption that may not hold. According to the authors, the approach could potentially be generalized to other disease states and immunological phenotypes. In a later analysis, several top co-occurrence clusters were reported to appear linked to parvovirus B19, influenza, CMV and Epstein-Barr virus. Assigning TCR associations to individual alleles was difficult when HLA alleles, especially DR and DQ, strongly co-occurred. In a later genetic analysis, a missense DCLRE1C variant was associated with V-gene and J-gene trimming of TCR beta chains, and the association was replicated in an independent cohort. The study gave a list of about 160 TCR beta chains associated with cytomegalovirus. Compared with the 666-donor mean, donors in an Asian-associated ancestry cluster had fewer N-insertions in productive TCRs, according to a later genetic analysis. Because HLA typing was unavailable for some donors at each locus, only the typed subset was used in association tests. A further reported finding was that TCR beta sequences accurately predicted the HLA-A and HLA-B alleles for most subjects in the first cohort. In a later analysis, the rate of TCR association differed among HLA loci, with DRB1 alleles having the most associated TCRs and HLA-C alleles having the fewest. Linkage disequilibrium might explain the correlated functional status among segregating V segments, but an unknown experimental factor could not be ruled out. A later analysis found that most CMV-associated TCR beta chains appeared HLA-restricted, with HLA associations seemingly driven largely by CMV exposure. Three of the identified cytomegalovirus-associated TCR beta chains were confirmed in vitro to be specific for cytomegalovirus antigens. The sequencing pipeline was judged likely to have produced a cluster of highly shared sequence variants as a technical artifact. Some 15 rarely observed V segments, including chromosome 9 orphons, were excluded from the earlier analysis of about 500 of the donors because counts were too low. The classifier was reported to diagnose cytomegalovirus status with high specificity and sensitivity in both the original cohort and the validation cohort. In a later analysis, HLA-associated TCR beta chains showed more clonal expansion and lower generation probabilities than non-associated chains that were equally common. Broadly in line with IMGT annotations, most TCR beta V segments showed up in productive rearrangements about 90% or about 30% of the time in an earlier analysis of roughly 590 of the donors.

The cohort was made up of 650 to 700 healthy bone marrow donors. At the time of sampling, all cohort members were nominally healthy, though unrecorded immune exposures were likely present. The donor tested CMV seronegative, placing the donor among the 350 to 400 seronegative members of the cohort. A peripheral blood sample was collected from each donor, and TCR beta sequencing was performed on peripheral blood mononuclear cells. The Qiagen DNeasy Blood Extraction Kit was used to extract genomic DNA from the blood cell samples. Library creation used the immunoSEQ multiplex PCR assay. For the multiplex PCR, a mixture combining 60 forward primers for TCR Vbeta segments and 13 reverse primers for TCR Jbeta segments was used. A multiplex PCR assay on genomic DNA amplified the CDR3 region of rearranged TCR beta genes. On the Illumina HiSeq System, the amplified TCR beta libraries were sequenced as 87-base-pair reads. The authors' pipeline ran thus. Across the 600 to 700 repertoires, a later analysis counted some 80 million unique TCR beta chains, 9.5 million to 13 million of which were shared by at least two donors. Raw reads were error-corrected and collapsed into unique sequences by a nearest-neighbor algorithm in which closely related sequences were merged to remove PCR and sequencing errors. CDR3 sequences were aligned to IMGT reference sequences to assign V, D and J gene segments. For a sequence to be retained, a match of at least six nucleotides to both a V gene segment and a J gene segment was required. Rearrangements were classified as productive when the CDR3 lacked stop codons and remained in frame with V and J, and all other rearrangements were classified as non-productive. CDR3 was defined according to IMGT convention as the region running from the second conserved V-encoded cysteine to the conserved J-encoded phenylalanine. The earlier analysis of more than 450 of the donors excluded sequences that lacked an unambiguous match to a single V gene segment. An earlier analysis of approximately 590 of the donors classified V segments as functional when productive rearrangements were above 56.7% and as segregating when the standard deviation between donors was above 5%. To diagnose cytomegalovirus status from the catalog of TCR beta chain sequences, a statistical classification framework was built. In a later analysis, TCR nucleotide sequences were compared against IMGT/GENE-DB human TR gene sequences so that V and J genes could be assigned. A later analysis assigned CDR3 sequences and most-parsimonious VDJ recombination scenarios with the TCRdist pipeline. A later analysis defined each TCR beta chain by its CDR3 amino acid sequence plus V-gene family, and excluded reads lacking a unique V-gene family. In a later analysis, fewer than 650 highly shared, low-generation-probability nucleotide sequences were removed to address suspected cross-contamination and a sequencing artifact. A later analysis calculated a clonal expansion index for each public chain from normalized within-repertoire ranks of inferred template counts. A later analysis computed generation probabilities with a VDJ recombination model fitted to out-of-frame rearrangements, and checked the results against IGoR. Hypergeometric tests were used in a later analysis to score TCR-TCR, TCR-HLA and TCR-CMV co-occurrence, with a repertoire-size bias correction applied to the TCR pairs. A later analysis estimated false discovery rates by permuting HLA or CMV assignments 20 times. A later analysis grouped co-occurring TCRs with DBSCAN, adding TCRdist sequence similarity when clustering within HLA-allele-positive subsets. Co-occurrence clustering excluded repertoires with fewer than 30,000 or more than 120,000 public chains, plus five with anomalous nucleotide sharing. This immuneACCESS table, as held by TCRdb, lists in-frame sequences with V and J called but not all clones. Of the missing ones, under half trace to an unresolved V gene in checked studies; the others have no known cause. The DNA gave D and trimming, while V, J and clone size come from that table. The sample table records under 200,000 clones; roughly 72% of these occur just once. The ten largest clones capture 1.5% to 1.7% of the sample.

The sequenced material came from PBMCs. The sequence derives from a man in his forties or fifties in good health and CMV-seronegative.

For the CDR3, the sequence is CASSLEGYYGYTF. The DNA is TGTGCCAGCAGCTTAGAGGGGTACTATGGCTACACCTTC. Recombination joined TRBV7-9 with TRBJ1-2; TRBD1 is a possible D gene, resting on 5 matching bases. CDR1 SEHNR and CDR2 FQNEAQ were looked up in the germline V gene (reference sequence). From cysteine to phenylalanine, the CDR3 is 13 amino acids long. The kept DNA is CDR3 alone, 39 bases in frame from the first base. The V end loses 1 base and the J end loses 3 bases, and a stretch of 6 bases separates them.